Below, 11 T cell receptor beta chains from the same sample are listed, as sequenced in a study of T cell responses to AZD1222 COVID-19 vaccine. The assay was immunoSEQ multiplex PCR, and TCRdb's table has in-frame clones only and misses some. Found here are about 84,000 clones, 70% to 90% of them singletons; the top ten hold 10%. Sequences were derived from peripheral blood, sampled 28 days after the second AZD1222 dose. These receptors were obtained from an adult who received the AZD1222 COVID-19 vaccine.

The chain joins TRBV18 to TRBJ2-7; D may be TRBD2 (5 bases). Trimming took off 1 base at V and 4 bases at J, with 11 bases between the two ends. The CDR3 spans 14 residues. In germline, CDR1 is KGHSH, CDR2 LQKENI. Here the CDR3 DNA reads TGTGCCAGCTCACCACGACTGGGAGATTACGAGCAGTACTTC. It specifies CASSPRLGDYEQYF. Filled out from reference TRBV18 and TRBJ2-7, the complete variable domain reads NAGVMQNPRHLVRRRGQEARLRCSPMKGHSHVYWYRQLPEEGLKFMVYLQKENIIDESGMPKERFSAEFPKEGPSILRIQQVVRGDSAAYFCASSPRLGDYEQYFGPGTRLTVT.

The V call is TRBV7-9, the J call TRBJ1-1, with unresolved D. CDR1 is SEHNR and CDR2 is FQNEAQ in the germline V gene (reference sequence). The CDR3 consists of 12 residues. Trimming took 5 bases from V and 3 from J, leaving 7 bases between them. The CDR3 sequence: CASSQDYTEAFF. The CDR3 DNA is TGTGCCAGCAGCCAGGACTACACTGAAGCTTTCTTT.

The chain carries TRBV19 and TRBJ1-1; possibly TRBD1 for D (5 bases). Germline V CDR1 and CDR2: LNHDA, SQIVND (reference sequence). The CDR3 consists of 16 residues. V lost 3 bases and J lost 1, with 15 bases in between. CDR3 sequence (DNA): TGTGCCAGTAGTATCTGGTCAGGGTGGGAGAACACTGAAGCTTTCTTT. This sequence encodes CASSIWSGWENTEAFF. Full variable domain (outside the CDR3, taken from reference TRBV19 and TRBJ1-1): DGGITQSPKYLFRKEGQNVTLSCEQNLNHDAMYWYRQDPGQGLRLIYYSQIVNDFQKGDIAEGYSVSREKKESFPLTVTSAQKNPTAFYLCASSIWSGWENTEAFFGQGTRLTVV.

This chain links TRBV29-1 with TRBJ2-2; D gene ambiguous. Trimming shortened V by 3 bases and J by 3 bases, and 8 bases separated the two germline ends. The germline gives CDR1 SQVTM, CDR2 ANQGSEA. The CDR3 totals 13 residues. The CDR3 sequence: CSVDPFYTGELFF. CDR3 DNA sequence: TGCAGCGTTGATCCCTTTTACACCGGGGAGCTGTTTTTT.

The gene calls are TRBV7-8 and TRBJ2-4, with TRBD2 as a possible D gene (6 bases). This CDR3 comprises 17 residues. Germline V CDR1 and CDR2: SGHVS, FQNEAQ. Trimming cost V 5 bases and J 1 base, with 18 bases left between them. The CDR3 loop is CASSPRWGVGAKNIQYF. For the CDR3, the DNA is TGTGCCAGCAGCCCGAGGTGGGGGGTAGGGGCCAAAAACATTCAGTACTTC.

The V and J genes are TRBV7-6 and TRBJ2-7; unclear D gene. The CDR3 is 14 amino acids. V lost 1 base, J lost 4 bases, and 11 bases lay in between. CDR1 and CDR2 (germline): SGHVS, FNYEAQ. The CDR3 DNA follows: TGTGCCAGCAGCTTAGAGGCCCGCGGATACGAGCAGTACTTC. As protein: CASSLEARGYEQYF.

Here the CDR3 DNA reads TGTGCCAGTAGTATTCCCGGTCTCGGGAGCTCCTACGAGCAGTACTTC. Translation gives CASSIPGLGSSYEQYF. This chain uses TRBV19 with TRBJ2-7, with D possibly TRBD2 on 6 matching bases. Germline CDR1 reads LNHDA; CDR2 reads SQIVND (reference sequence). V shed 3 bases and J shed 0 bases, with 15 bases lying between them. The CDR3 runs 16 residues. Full variable domain (remainder filled in from reference TRBV19 and TRBJ2-7): DGGITQSPKYLFRKEGQNVTLSCEQNLNHDAMYWYRQDPGQGLRLIYYSQIVNDFQKGDIAEGYSVSREKKESFPLTVTSAQKNPTAFYLCASSIPGLGSSYEQYFGPGTRLTVT.

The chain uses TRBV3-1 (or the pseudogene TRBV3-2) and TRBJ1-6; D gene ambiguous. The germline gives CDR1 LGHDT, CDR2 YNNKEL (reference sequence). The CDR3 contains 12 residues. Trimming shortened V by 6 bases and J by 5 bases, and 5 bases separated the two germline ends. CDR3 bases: TGTGCCAGCAGTCTGAATAATTCACCCCTCCACTTT. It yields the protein CASSLNNSPLHF.

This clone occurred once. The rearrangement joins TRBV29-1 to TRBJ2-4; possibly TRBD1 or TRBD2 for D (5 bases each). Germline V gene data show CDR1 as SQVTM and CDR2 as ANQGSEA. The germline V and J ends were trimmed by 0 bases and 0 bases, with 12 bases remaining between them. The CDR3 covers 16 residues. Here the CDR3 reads CSVEDQVGGAKNIQYF. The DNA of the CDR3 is TGCAGCGTTGAAGACCAGGTTGGGGGAGCCAAAAACATTCAGTACTTC.

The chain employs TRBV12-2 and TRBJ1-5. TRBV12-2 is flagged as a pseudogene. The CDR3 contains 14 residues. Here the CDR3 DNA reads TGTGCAAGTCGCTTGTCGGGGGAAGGTCAGCCCCAGCATTTT. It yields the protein CASRLSGEGQPQHF.

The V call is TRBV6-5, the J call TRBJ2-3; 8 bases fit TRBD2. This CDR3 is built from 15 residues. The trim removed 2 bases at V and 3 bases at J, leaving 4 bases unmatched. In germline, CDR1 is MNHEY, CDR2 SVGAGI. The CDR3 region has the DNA TGTGCCAGCAGTTACCGTAGCGGGGCTACAGATACGCAGTATTTT. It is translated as CASSYRSGATDTQYF.